This T cell receptor beta chain is drawn from a study of blood T cell repertoires in COVID-19. With 2 bases removed from V and 4 bases from J, the gap between germline ends came to 15 bases. Germline CDR1 and CDR2: SGHDT and YYEEEE. This CDR3 has 15 residues. Everyone who took part was roughly 18 to 100 years old, and they came from about two dozen US areas. Clinical history reported by participants formed the basis on which cohorts were assigned. Two negative PCRs, clearance, or symptom resolution were required of recovered Cohort 3 donors. Generated by immunoSEQ multiplex PCR, the TCRdb table keeps only in-frame clones and is missing some. The table lists some 350,000 clones, approximately 90% of them singletons.

The rearrangement joins TRBV5-6 to TRBJ1-1, with D tentatively TRBD1 (5 bases). The sample was PBMCs or T cells enriched from blood (not recorded which). The sequence derives from a man aged 18 to 29 who had recovered from COVID-19. The CDR3 region is CASSFRDTGGTEAFF. CDR3 in DNA: TGTGCCAGCAGCTTTAGAGATACGGGGGGCACTGAAGCTTTCTTT.